Each of the 15 T cell receptor beta chains below was sequenced from the same sample in a study of Graves' ophthalmopathy and Graves' hyperthyroidism. As the template, RNA transcripts were used to amplify TCR beta CDR3 regions. An opening RT-PCR round employed HTBI primers and preceded a second-round multiplex PCR. TCRdb redid the calling of the multiplex PCR reads with MiXCR, one entry per CDR3 protein. The sample records 600,000 to 950,000 distinct CDR3 sequences, roughly 40% being singletons. The sample taken for sequencing was peripheral blood. The receptors shown here come from an adult man with Graves' ophthalmopathy.

A remark on this clonotype: The junction and the germline gene differ at one end; a read error may be behind it. This chain uses TRBV10-3 with TRBJ2-5; D remains unclear. Per germline, CDR1 ENHRY and CDR2 SYGVKD. The CDR3 is made up of 12 amino acids. The DNA for the CDR3 is TGTGCCAGCAGTGTCCTAGAAGAGACCCAGTACTTC. As protein: CASSVLEETQYF.

This clonotype was counted many times. The chain is built from TRBV10-3 and TRBJ1-4; TRBD1 matches at 7 bases. The CDR3 length is 14 residues. With V trimmed by 6 bases and J by 0 bases, 1 base remained unmatched. Germline CDR1 is ENHRY and CDR2 is SYGVKD. The CDR3 here is CAIRGTATNEKLFF. In nucleotides, the CDR3 is TGTGCCATCAGGGGGACAGCAACTAATGAAAAACTGTTTTTT.

This chain connects TRBV6-1 to TRBJ1-3, with no clear D. The CDR3 loop spans 15 amino acids. Germline V lookup: CDR1 MNHNS, CDR2 SASEGT. Between the trimmed V and J ends, which lost 3 bases and 2 bases, there was a span of 11 bases. DNA for the CDR3: TGTGCCAGCAGTGAGGAGGGATTCCCTGGAAACACCATATATTTT. Translating gives CASSEEGFPGNTIYF.

V gene TRBV7-9 combines with J gene TRBJ2-7; 8 bases agree with TRBD1. Germline V lookup: CDR1 SEHNR, CDR2 FQNEAQ (reference sequence). CDR3 size: 16 residues. V dropped 6 bases and J dropped 0; count of bases not matched to a gene: 10. The CDR3 region has the DNA TGTGCCAGCAGGCCCCCGCCCGGGACAGGCTCCTACGAGCAGTACTTC. It translates to CASRPPPGTGSYEQYF.

The V call is TRBV10-3, the J call TRBJ1-1; D remains unclear. The CDR3 has 10 amino acids. The V and J ends lost 10 bases and 1 base respectively, with 4 bases between them. Germline CDR1 reads ENHRY; CDR2 reads SYGVKD. Here the CDR3 reads CARENTEAFF. The CDR3 DNA sequence: TGTGCCAGAGAGAACACTGAAGCTTTCTTT.

Concerning this clonotype: A much larger clone sits a single nucleotide away, making a read error possible. The chain combines TRBV15 with TRBJ1-3; 9 bases are a match to TRBD1. CDR1 is LNHNV, CDR2 YYDKDF, per germline (reference sequence). This CDR3 region has 17 residues. CDR3 region: CATSRPGTGMPGNIIYF. CDR3 DNA sequence: TGTGCCACCAGCAGACCCGGGACAGGGATGCCCGGAAACATCATATATTTT. Full variable domain (remainder filled in from reference TRBV15 and TRBJ1-3): DAMVIQNPRYQVTQFGKPVTLSCSQTLNHNVMYWYQQKSSQAPKLLFHYYDKDFNNEADTPDNFQSRRPNTSFCFLDIRSPGLGDTAMYLCATSRPGTGMPGNIIYFGEGSWLTVV.

As for this clonotype: At one boundary the junction diverges from the germline segment, which might be a read error. This chain links TRBV7-9 with TRBJ1-2, with a tentative D call TRBD1 (5 bases). CDR3 length: 14 amino acids. Looked up from germline, CDR1 is SEHNR and CDR2 is FQNEAQ (reference sequence). CDR3 sequence: CASSLRGRGYGYIF. The CDR3 nucleotides are TGTGCCAGCAGCTTACGGGGTCGGGGCTATGGCTACATCTTC.

The rearrangement joins TRBV11-2 to TRBJ2-5, with D possibly called TRBD1 or TRBD2 (6 bases each). V lost 2 bases and J 5 bases, leaving 15 bases between the germline ends. The germline gives CDR1 SGHAT, CDR2 FQNNGV. The CDR3 has 15 amino acids. The CDR3 region is CASSLLGGGHETQYF. The CDR3 nucleotides are TGTGCCAGCAGCTTACTAGGAGGGGGGCACGAGACCCAGTACTTC.

This clonotype was seen at least ten times. The chain carries TRBV7-2 and TRBJ1-1; no definite D call. CDR3 length: 13 residues. V was trimmed by 1 base and J by 4 bases, leaving 7 bases between them. Germline CDR1 is SGHTA and CDR2 is FQGNSA. DNA of the CDR3: TGTGCCAGCAGCTTAGATCGGTTCACTGAAGCTTTCTTT. It translates to CASSLDRFTEAFF.

This clonotype was recorded only once. This rearrangement joins TRBV2 to TRBJ1-6; D is perhaps TRBD1 (5 bases). CDR1 and CDR2 from the germline V gene are SNHLY and FYNNEI. Trimming took off 3 bases at V and 13 bases at J, with 16 bases between the two ends. The CDR3 spans 14 residues. The chain's CDR3 is CASSEGRANQPLHF. The CDR3 DNA follows: TGTGCCAGCAGTGAGGGCAGGGCCAATCAGCCCCTCCACTTT.

The V gene is TRBV10-2, the J gene TRBJ1-1; tentatively, D is TRBD1 (5 bases). The germline gives CDR1 WSHSY, CDR2 SAAADI. This CDR3 has 20 residues. V shed 4 bases and J shed 0 bases, with 27 bases lying between them. The CDR3 reads CASSATVAGTWKKVNTEAFF. DNA for the CDR3: TGCGCCAGCAGTGCTACCGTCGCCGGGACCTGGAAAAAGGTGAACACTGAAGCTTTCTTT.

This sequence joins TRBV29-1 and TRBJ2-5, with 9 bases matching TRBD2. The J call may be in error: the DNA end matches TRBJ2-1 better. Germline CDR1 is SQVTM and CDR2 is ANQGSEA. This CDR3 contains 14 residues. The CDR3 protein is CSADWREGPNEQFF. The CDR3, as DNA: TGCAGCGCGGACTGGCGGGAGGGCCCCAATGAGCAGTTCTTC.

The J gene is TRBJ2-3, the V gene TRBV20-1; D ambiguous. Per the germline V gene, CDR1 is DFQATT and CDR2 is SNEGSKA (reference sequence). The CDR3 has 13 amino acids. Trimming removed 1 base at V and 2 bases at J, with 7 bases between. CDR3 DNA sequence: TGCAGTGCTAGAGTGTCGGCCACAGATACGCAGTATTTT. It yields the protein CSARVSATDTQYF.

As regards this clonotype: This likely comes from a read error, as the CDR3 has no conserved phenylalanine or tryptophan at its end. This chain's CDR3 is CASSAGVKRQQETQYL. The CDR3 coding sequence is TGCGCCAGCAGCGCGGGTGTCAAGCGCCAACAAGAGACCCAGTACCTC. V is TRBV9 and J is TRBJ2-5; D perhaps matches TRBD2 (5 bases). The CDR3 is 16 amino acids. CDR1 is SGDLS and CDR2 is YYNGEE in the germline V gene.

This clonotype was observed at least ten times. This chain uses TRBV10-1 with TRBJ1-1; possibly TRBD1 for D (5 bases). V shed 0 bases and J shed 5 bases, with 7 bases lying between them. The germline V gene encodes CDR1 WNHNN and CDR2 SYGVQD (reference sequence). The CDR3 is 13 amino acids. The CDR3 reads CASSESPGTEAFF. In DNA form, the CDR3 reads TGCGCCAGCAGTGAGTCCCCAGGGACTGAAGCTTTCTTT.